These 8 T cell receptor beta chains share one sample of origin, sequenced in a study of T-cell reconstitution after alpha-beta-depleted transplantation in children. As it was prepared, the TCRbeta library received unique molecular identifiers. MiXCR, run by TCRdb on the PCR reads, gives a single entry per CDR3 protein. This sample yields a few hundred thousand distinct CDR3 sequences, of which approximately 10% are seen a single time; around 2.5% belongs to the top ten. Sequencing used PBMCs from the stem cell graft donor, obtained from the stem cell graft. Receptor source: a human donor who donated a stem cell graft to a child with acute lymphoblastic leukemia.

This clonotype came up a few times. The chain has TRBV3-1 and TRBJ2-5; 13 nucleotides agree with TRBD2. V was pared by 1 base and J by 2 bases, with 7 bases of the junction left unmatched. This CDR3 spans 18 amino acids. The V gene's germline CDR1 is LGHDT and CDR2 YNNKEL (reference sequence). The CDR3 sequence is CASSQVLAGGPGQETQYF. Here the CDR3 DNA reads TGTGCCAGCAGCCAAGTACTAGCGGGAGGGCCCGGGCAAGAGACCCAGTACTTC.

This chain connects TRBV20-1 to TRBJ1-5; tentative D call: TRBD1 (6 bases). In germline, CDR1 is DFQATT, CDR2 SNEGSKA (reference sequence). This CDR3 region has 15 residues. Trimming took off 3 bases at V and 2 bases at J, with 14 bases between the two ends. The CDR3 nucleotides read TGCAGTGCTAGGGACTCGACAGGCGGCAATCAGCCCCAGCATTTT. It translates to CSARDSTGGNQPQHF.

A few counts support this clonotype. The CDR3 spells CASSEGVYRSDYGYTF. The CDR3 DNA is TGTGCCAGCAGTGAAGGGGTTTACAGATCAGACTATGGCTACACCTTC. The genes are TRBV6-1 and TRBJ1-2; no definite D call. V lost 1 base to trimming and J lost 3 bases, with 15 bases between them. This CDR3 region has 16 residues. The germline CDR1 and CDR2 sequences are MNHNS and SASEGT.

This clonotype was picked up a small number of times. The genes are TRBV3-1 and TRBJ2-2; D is unresolved. The CDR3 consists of 19 residues. The V gene lost 2 bases and the J gene lost 3 bases, with 22 bases spanning the gap. Germline CDR1 and CDR2: LGHDT and YNNKEL (reference sequence). The CDR3 loop reads CASSQRLFPGLIDTGELFF. The CDR3 DNA sequence: TGTGCCAGCAGCCAACGCCTTTTTCCCGGGCTAATAGACACCGGGGAGCTGTTTTTT.

This clonotype was found a few times. The rearrangement joins TRBV10-3 to TRBJ2-7, with TRBD1 matching over 8 bases. The germline V gene encodes CDR1 ENHRY and CDR2 SYGVKD. The CDR3 length is 15 residues. The junction had 6 bases not matched to a gene; V was cut back by 0 bases and J by 5 bases. The CDR3 protein is CAISESYRGINEQYF. As DNA, the CDR3 is TGTGCCATCAGTGAGTCTTACAGGGGGATCAACGAGCAGTACTTC.

This chain links TRBV12-3 or TRBV12-4 with TRBJ1-1; D remains unclear. V gave up 6 bases and J gave up 1 base, with 9 bases separating them. The CDR3 sequence is 13 residues long. The CDR3 region is CASRYRENTEAFF. Written as DNA, the CDR3 is TGTGCCAGCAGATACAGAGAGAACACTGAAGCTTTCTTT.

This clonotype was counted many times. This sequence joins TRBV4-3 and TRBJ2-3, with D uncertain. Trimming pared 1 base from V and 1 base from J, leaving 6 bases between. The CDR3 contains 14 residues. CDR1 is LGHNA, CDR2 YSLEER, per germline. CDR3 sequence: CASSQGRGTDTQYF. The DNA of the CDR3 is TGCGCCAGCAGCCAAGGCCGGGGCACAGATACGCAGTATTTT.

This chain connects TRBV18 to TRBJ2-3; D unclear. The V end was cut by 0 bases, the J end by 2 bases, with 3 bases between. CDR1 and CDR2 (germline): KGHSH, LQKENI. The CDR3 loop spans 13 amino acids. In DNA form, the CDR3 reads TGTGCCAGCTCACCACCCACCACAGATACGCAGTATTTT. The encoded protein is CASSPPTTDTQYF.